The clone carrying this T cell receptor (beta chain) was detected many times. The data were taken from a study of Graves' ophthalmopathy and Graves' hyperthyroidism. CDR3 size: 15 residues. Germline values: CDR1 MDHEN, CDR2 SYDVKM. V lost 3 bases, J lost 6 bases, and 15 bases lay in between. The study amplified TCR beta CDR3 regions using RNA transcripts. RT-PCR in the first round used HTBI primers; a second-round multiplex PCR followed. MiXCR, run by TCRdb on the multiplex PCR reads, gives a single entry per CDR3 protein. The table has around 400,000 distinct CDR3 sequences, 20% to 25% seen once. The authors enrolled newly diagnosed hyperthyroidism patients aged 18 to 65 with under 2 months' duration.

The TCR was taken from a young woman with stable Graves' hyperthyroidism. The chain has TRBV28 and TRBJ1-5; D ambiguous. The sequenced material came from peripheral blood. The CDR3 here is CASSLVSVTGQPQHF. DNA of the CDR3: TGTGCCAGCAGTTTGGTGTCAGTGACCGGTCAGCCCCAGCATTTT. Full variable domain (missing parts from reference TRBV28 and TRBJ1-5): DVKVTQSSRYLVKRTGEKVFLECVQDMDHENMFWYRQDPGLGLRLIYFSYDVKMKEKGDIPEGYSVSREKKERFSLILESASTNQTSMYLCASSLVSVTGQPQHFGDGTRLSIL.